This T cell receptor beta chain comes out of a study of T cell responses to AZD1222 COVID-19 vaccine. Broader study findings: Spike-specific TCR breadth rose after two AZD1222 doses, and depth rose as well.

With respect to this clone: What it binds is unknown.

Clones were read by immunoSEQ multiplex PCR, and TCRdb kept only the in-frame ones, dropping some. Of some 150,000 clones in the sample, approximately 94% were seen once. This specimen was peripheral blood, taken on day 0 of AZD1222 vaccination. This receptor was taken from an adult in good health.

The CDR3 bases are TGTGCCAGCAGCTTAGGGTGGACTAGCACCGGGGAGCTGTTTTTT. This sequence encodes CASSLGWTSTGELFF. This chain joins TRBV7-3 and TRBJ2-2; 7 bases line up with TRBD2. The length of the CDR3 is 15 residues. V gave up 2 bases and J gave up 4 bases; unmatched junction bases: 4. Looked up from germline, CDR1 is SGHTA and CDR2 is FQGTGA.